These T cell receptor beta chains were read from a single sample in a study of blood T cell repertoires in COVID-19. Only in-frame clones appear in the TCRdb table, and some are missing; sequencing was by immunoSEQ multiplex PCR. The sample has around 700,000 clones; around 90% are singletons. Sequenced input: peripheral blood. The receptors were gathered from a woman in her late teens or twenties with acute or convalescent COVID-19. Each CDR3 is given with its conserved first and last residue. The order of the fields is clone size, CDR3 length, D gene, J gene, V gene, CDR3 DNA, CDR3 protein. D genes are given only for firm matches. Some rows have no size entry. The others give once, few or many, or a class for an expanded clone.

clone size: -
CDR3 length: 12
D gene: -
J gene: TRBJ1-1
V gene: TRBV5-1
CDR3 DNA: TGCGCCAGCAGCCCCGGGACAACTGAAGCTTTCTTT
CDR3 protein: CASSPGTTEAFF

clone size: -
CDR3 length: 14
D gene: TRBD1
J gene: TRBJ2-7
V gene: TRBV10-3
CDR3 DNA: TGTGCCATCAGAGGGACAGGGGGTAGGAACGAGCAGTACTTC
CDR3 protein: CAIRGTGGRNEQYF

clone size: -
CDR3 length: 15
D gene: -
J gene: TRBJ1-6
V gene: TRBV4-1
CDR3 DNA: TGCGCCAGCAGCACCCACAGCGGAGACAATTCACCCCTCCACTTT
CDR3 protein: CASSTHSGDNSPLHF

clone size: -
CDR3 length: 13
D gene: TRBD1
J gene: TRBJ1-2
V gene: TRBV29-1
CDR3 DNA: TGCAGCGTTGAAGAGACAGGGAACTATGGCTACACCTTC
CDR3 protein: CSVEETGNYGYTF

clone size: -
CDR3 length: 14
D gene: TRBD1
J gene: TRBJ1-4
V gene: TRBV7-9
CDR3 DNA: TGTGCCAGCAGCCTCGACAGGGGTAATGAAAAACTGTTTTTT
CDR3 protein: CASSLDRGNEKLFF

clone size: -
CDR3 length: 15
D gene: TRBD1
J gene: TRBJ1-5
V gene: TRBV7-9
CDR3 DNA: TGTGCCAGCAGCTTAGGGGCAGGGGGTCAGAAGCCCCAGCATTTT
CDR3 protein: CASSLGAGGQKPQHF

clone size: -
CDR3 length: 13
D gene: -
J gene: TRBJ1-2
V gene: TRBV6-6
CDR3 DNA: TGTGCCAGCAGTTACTTGGGAGGGCTGGGCTACACCTTC
CDR3 protein: CASSYLGGLGYTF

clone size: -
CDR3 length: 16
D gene: TRBD2
J gene: TRBJ2-5
V gene: TRBV7-6
CDR3 DNA: TGTGCCAGCAGCTTAGTACTCGGGCTAGCGGGGACAACCCAGTACTTC
CDR3 protein: CASSLVLGLAGTTQYF

clone size: -
CDR3 length: 15
D gene: -
J gene: TRBJ2-1
V gene: TRBV19
CDR3 DNA: TGTGCCAGTAGTATAGTAAGGGCAGGGAAAACACCAACGCTCTTC
CDR3 protein: CASSIVRAGKTPTLF

clone size: -
CDR3 length: 15
D gene: TRBD1
J gene: TRBJ1-6
V gene: TRBV15
CDR3 DNA: TGTGCCACCAGCAGAGATCAGGGGGCAAACTCACCCCTCCACTTT
CDR3 protein: CATSRDQGANSPLHF

clone size: -
CDR3 length: 14
D gene: TRBD1
J gene: TRBJ1-5
V gene: TRBV23-1
CDR3 DNA: TGCGCCCGCCGGGACAGGGCGTTTGGTCAGCCCCAGCATTTT
CDR3 protein: CARRDRAFGQPQHF

clone size: -
CDR3 length: 13
D gene: TRBD1
J gene: TRBJ1-2
V gene: TRBV10-3
CDR3 DNA: TGTGCCATCAGTACAGGGGGCAACTATGGCTACACCTTC
CDR3 protein: CAISTGGNYGYTF

clone size: -
CDR3 length: 15
D gene: TRBD1
J gene: TRBJ1-5
V gene: TRBV6-6
CDR3 DNA: TGTGCCAGCAGAGCCCCGGGACAGGGCAATCAGCCCCAGCATTTT
CDR3 protein: CASRAPGQGNQPQHF

clone size: -
CDR3 length: 18
D gene: TRBD1
J gene: TRBJ1-4
V gene: TRBV6-1
CDR3 DNA: TGTGCCAGCAGTGTGACCGGGACAGGCCCCACAACTAATGAAAAACTGTTTTTT
CDR3 protein: CASSVTGTGPTTNEKLFF

clone size: -
CDR3 length: 16
D gene: -
J gene: TRBJ1-1
V gene: TRBV7-2
CDR3 DNA: TGTGCCAGCAGCTTGGGGGCCCCGGGGCGGAACACTGAAGCTTTCTTT
CDR3 protein: CASSLGAPGRNTEAFF

clone size: -
CDR3 length: 16
D gene: TRBD1
J gene: TRBJ1-5
V gene: TRBV5-6
CDR3 DNA: TGTGCCAGCAGCTCCCGAGCGCGTACAGGGGATCAGCCCCAGCATTTT
CDR3 protein: CASSSRARTGDQPQHF

clone size: -
CDR3 length: 13
D gene: -
J gene: TRBJ2-1
V gene: TRBV14
CDR3 DNA: TGTGCCAGCAGCCTTTCCCCCCGGGATGAGCAGTTCTTC
CDR3 protein: CASSLSPRDEQFF

clone size: -
CDR3 length: 15
D gene: TRBD2
J gene: TRBJ2-7
V gene: TRBV18
CDR3 DNA: TGTGCCAGCTCACCAGGACTAGCGGGGCCCTACGAGCAGTACTTC
CDR3 protein: CASSPGLAGPYEQYF

clone size: -
CDR3 length: 18
D gene: TRBD2
J gene: TRBJ2-7
V gene: TRBV27
CDR3 DNA: TGTGCCAGCAGTTCGTTATCCTCAACTAGCGGGACCTCCTACGAGCAGTACTTC
CDR3 protein: CASSSLSSTSGTSYEQYF

clone size: -
CDR3 length: 15
D gene: -
J gene: TRBJ2-1
V gene: TRBV5-5
CDR3 DNA: TGTGCCAGCAGCTTCCAGGGGAGCTCCTACAATGAGCAGTTCTTC
CDR3 protein: CASSFQGSSYNEQFF

clone size: -
CDR3 length: 12
D gene: -
J gene: TRBJ1-6
V gene: TRBV25-1
CDR3 DNA: TGTGCCAGCAGAAGACAGAATTCACCCCTCCACTTT
CDR3 protein: CASRRQNSPLHF

clone size: -
CDR3 length: 16
D gene: TRBD2
J gene: TRBJ2-3
V gene: TRBV27
CDR3 DNA: TGTGCCAGCAGTATAAGACTAGCGGGGAGCACAGATACGCAGTATTTT
CDR3 protein: CASSIRLAGSTDTQYF

clone size: once
CDR3 length: 13
D gene: -
J gene: TRBJ2-5
V gene: TRBV29-1
CDR3 DNA: TGCAGCGTTAAGTCAGATTCCCAAGAGACCCAGTACTTC
CDR3 protein: CSVKSDSQETQYF

clone size: -
CDR3 length: 14
D gene: -
J gene: TRBJ1-2
V gene: TRBV7-9
CDR3 DNA: TGTGCCAGCAGCTTTGGACAGTCTCTAAATGGCTACACCTTC
CDR3 protein: CASSFGQSLNGYTF

clone size: once
CDR3 length: 15
D gene: TRBD1
J gene: TRBJ2-1
V gene: TRBV19
CDR3 DNA: TGTGCCAGCTCAACGCCCGGGACAGGGTTTCCTGAGCAGTTCTTC
CDR3 protein: CASSTPGTGFPEQFF

clone size: -
CDR3 length: 17
D gene: TRBD2
J gene: TRBJ2-2
V gene: TRBV9
CDR3 DNA: TGTGCCAGCAGCTACTTAGCGGGGGGCTTTAACACCGGGGAGCTGTTTTTT
CDR3 protein: CASSYLAGGFNTGELFF

clone size: few
CDR3 length: 15
D gene: TRBD1
J gene: TRBJ1-4
V gene: TRBV30
CDR3 DNA: TGTGCCTGGAGTCCCTTGACAGGGTCCGGCGAAAAACTGTTTTTT
CDR3 protein: CAWSPLTGSGEKLFF

clone size: -
CDR3 length: 14
D gene: -
J gene: TRBJ1-2
V gene: TRBV4-3
CDR3 DNA: TGCGCCAGCAGCCAAGGCGGGGCAGGGTATGGCTACACCTTC
CDR3 protein: CASSQGGAGYGYTF

clone size: -
CDR3 length: 15
D gene: -
J gene: TRBJ1-2
V gene: TRBV13
CDR3 DNA: TGTGCCAGCAGCTTAGGCGGGGGTTTGATCTATGGCTACACCTTC
CDR3 protein: CASSLGGGLIYGYTF

clone size: -
CDR3 length: 20
D gene: -
J gene: TRBJ2-5
V gene: TRBV6-1
CDR3 DNA: TGTGCCAGCAGTGAAAGGTTAAGGAGGGGGGGCCCATTTTGGGGAGAGACCCAGTACTTC
CDR3 protein: CASSERLRRGGPFWGETQYF

clone size: -
CDR3 length: 15
D gene: -
J gene: TRBJ1-1
V gene: TRBV7-9
CDR3 DNA: TGTGCCAGCAGCATACGACAGATGTTGAACACTGAAGCTTTCTTT
CDR3 protein: CASSIRQMLNTEAFF

clone size: -
CDR3 length: 16
D gene: -
J gene: TRBJ2-7
V gene: TRBV7-5
CDR3 DNA: TGTGCCAGAAGCGCCACGGCCGGGACAGGGGCTTACGAGCAGTACTTC
CDR3 protein: CARSATAGTGAYEQYF

clone size: -
CDR3 length: 14
D gene: -
J gene: TRBJ1-1
V gene: TRBV19
CDR3 DNA: TGTGCCAGTATGGGGGCCCTTATGAACACTGAAGCTTTCTTT
CDR3 protein: CASMGALMNTEAFF

clone size: -
CDR3 length: 13
D gene: -
J gene: TRBJ2-2
V gene: TRBV6-6
CDR3 DNA: TGTGCCATCGCTAGGGGGGGGTGCGGGGAGCTGTTTTTT
CDR3 protein: CAIARGGCGELFF

clone size: -
CDR3 length: 14
D gene: TRBD2
J gene: TRBJ2-1
V gene: TRBV10-3
CDR3 DNA: TGTGCCATCAGTGGAGGGCTAGCGGGGTCTGAGCAGTTCTTC
CDR3 protein: CAISGGLAGSEQFF

clone size: -
CDR3 length: 16
D gene: TRBD1
J gene: TRBJ1-6
V gene: TRBV10-3
CDR3 DNA: TGTGCCATCAGTGAATTTTCGGCCAGGGGGAGTTCACCCCTCCACTTT
CDR3 protein: CAISEFSARGSSPLHF

clone size: -
CDR3 length: 15
D gene: TRBD2
J gene: TRBJ2-1
V gene: TRBV9
CDR3 DNA: TGTGCCAGCAGCGTTGTAGCGGGGGGGTGGAATGAGCAGTTCTTC
CDR3 protein: CASSVVAGGWNEQFF

clone size: -
CDR3 length: 16
D gene: TRBD1
J gene: TRBJ1-6
V gene: TRBV2
CDR3 DNA: TGTGCCAGCAGCCCCGGACAGGGAGCTTCGGATTCACCCCTCCACTTT
CDR3 protein: CASSPGQGASDSPLHF

clone size: -
CDR3 length: 15
D gene: -
J gene: TRBJ1-2
V gene: TRBV6-1
CDR3 DNA: TGTGCCAGCAGTGAAGCACCACAGGTGGGCTATGGCTACACCTTC
CDR3 protein: CASSEAPQVGYGYTF

clone size: -
CDR3 length: 15
D gene: -
J gene: TRBJ2-1
V gene: TRBV24-1
CDR3 DNA: TGTGCCACCAGTGATTACACAGGGTGGAACGATGAGCAGTTCTTC
CDR3 protein: CATSDYTGWNDEQFF

clone size: -
CDR3 length: 14
D gene: -
J gene: TRBJ1-2
V gene: TRBV9
CDR3 DNA: TGTGCCAGCAGCACGGGAGAGACCCACTATGGCTACACCTTC
CDR3 protein: CASSTGETHYGYTF

clone size: -
CDR3 length: 16
D gene: TRBD1
J gene: TRBJ2-5
V gene: TRBV19
CDR3 DNA: TGTGCCAGTAGTATAGACCCCGGGACAGGCGGAGAGACCCAGTACTTC
CDR3 protein: CASSIDPGTGGETQYF

clone size: -
CDR3 length: 15
D gene: TRBD1
J gene: TRBJ1-5
V gene: TRBV28
CDR3 DNA: TGTGCCAGCAGCTACCCGGGACAGACAAATCAGCCCCAGCATTTT
CDR3 protein: CASSYPGQTNQPQHF

clone size: -
CDR3 length: 14
D gene: -
J gene: TRBJ1-6
V gene: TRBV30
CDR3 DNA: TGTGCCTGGAGTGTTGCAGGTGGAGGATCACCCCTCCACTTT
CDR3 protein: CAWSVAGGGSPLHF

clone size: few
CDR3 length: 15
D gene: TRBD2
J gene: TRBJ2-1
V gene: TRBV30
CDR3 DNA: TGTGCCTGGAGCGTGACTAGCGGGGATTACAATGAGCAGTTCTTC
CDR3 protein: CAWSVTSGDYNEQFF